Each of the 18 T cell receptor beta chains below was sequenced from the same sample in a study of regulatory T cells in long-lasting Graves disease. With iRepertoire HTBI primers and Arm-PCR of CDR3 regions, TCR beta libraries were built. TCRdb reanalysed the multiplex PCR reads using MiXCR and keeps one entry per CDR3 protein. The sample lists 350,000 to 500,000 distinct CDR3 sequences, around 17% occurring once. Regarding time point: newly diagnosed GD, antithyroid drugs for less than 3 months. TCR sequences were obtained from RNA taken from PBMCs. These data also featured in a second study, about T cells in Graves' hyperthyroidism and ophthalmopathy.

Sequenced material: peripheral blood mononuclear cells (PBMCs), taken at new diagnosis, from a patient treated with antithyroid drugs. The receptor set was obtained from a woman aged 25-40 years with Graves disease.

At least ten counts were recorded for this clonotype. The V gene is TRBV18, the J gene TRBJ1-5; D unresolved. Trimming took 2 bases from V and 0 from J, leaving 8 bases between them. CDR1 is KGHSH, CDR2 LQKENI, per germline. CDR3 size: 15 residues. CDR3 nucleotides: TGTGCCAGCTCACCAAAGGAACTTAGCAATCAGCCCCAGCATTTT. Protein: CASSPKELSNQPQHF.

At least ten counts were recorded for this clonotype. The chain has TRBV3-1 and TRBJ2-1; TRBD2 might be the D (5 bases). The CDR3 has 16 amino acids. The V gene lost 1 base and the J gene lost 0 bases, with 10 bases spanning the gap. Germline lookup yields CDR1 LGHDT and CDR2 YNNKEL (reference sequence). CDR3 protein: CASSQASGGSYNEQFF. CDR3 DNA: TGTGCCAGCAGCCAAGCCAGCGGCGGCTCCTACAATGAGCAGTTCTTC.

This clonotype was seen a few times. J is TRBJ1-2 and V is TRBV27; 10 bases agree with TRBD1. Germline V gene data show CDR1 as MNHEY and CDR2 as SMNVEV (reference sequence). V lost 6 bases to trimming and J lost 4 bases; unmatched junction nucleotides: 8. The CDR3 runs 15 residues. CDR3: CASSYGTGDFYGYTF. The CDR3, as DNA: TGTGCCAGCAGCTACGGGACAGGGGATTTCTATGGCTACACCTTC.

This clonotype occurred a few times. J is TRBJ2-1 and V is TRBV18; D gene unclear. The germline CDR1 and CDR2 sequences are KGHSH and LQKENI. Deletions cut 0 bases from V and 10 bases from J, with 10 bases between. The CDR3 is 13 amino acids. CDR3 DNA: TGTGCCAGCTCACCACCTTGGTTGACGGAGCAGTTCTTC. It codes for CASSPPWLTEQFF.

To note about this clonotype: Since a much larger clone is just one base distant, this may be a read error. This chain links TRBV4-2 with TRBJ2-1; 11 positions agree with TRBD2. This CDR3 has 16 amino acids. Germline V gives CDR1 LGHNA, CDR2 YNFKEQ. The DNA of the CDR3 is TGTGCCAGCAGCCATCCACTAGCGGGAGAATCCAATGAGCGGTTCTTC. Protein: CASSHPLAGESNERFF.

This clonotype appeared many times. The chain employs TRBV10-3 and TRBJ1-2; no clear D gene. This CDR3 spans 16 amino acids. V lost 3 bases and J lost 4, with 18 bases in between. Germline loops: CDR1 ENHRY, CDR2 SYGVKD. The CDR3 here is CAISEPRMTGRYGYTF. The CDR3 DNA follows: TGTGCCATCAGTGAACCCCGTATGACGGGTCGCTATGGCTACACCTTC.

This clonotype was observed many times. This chain joins TRBV20-1 and TRBJ1-4; D is undetermined. The V gene lost 6 bases and the J gene lost 8 bases, with 19 bases spanning the gap. CDR1 is DFQATT and CDR2 is SNEGSKA in the germline V gene (reference sequence). This CDR3 contains 14 residues. The CDR3: CSAQGPGLGEKLFF. DNA of the CDR3: TGCAGTGCCCAAGGGCCGGGCTTGGGGGAAAAACTGTTTTTT.

This clonotype was detected ten times or more. V and J are TRBV7-2 and TRBJ2-1, with TRBD2 identical over 7 bases. J was trimmed by 5 bases and V by 5 bases; bases with no gene match: 9. Germline CDR1 is SGHTA and CDR2 is FQGNSA. The CDR3 sequence is 15 residues long. The CDR3 loop is CASSLPAGRNNEQFF. The CDR3 nucleotides read TGTGCCAGCAGCCTCCCCGCCGGGAGGAACAATGAGCAGTTCTTC.

The J gene is TRBJ2-1, the V gene TRBV9; TRBD2 aligns across 8 bases. Germline values: CDR1 SGDLS, CDR2 YYNGEE. This CDR3 is built from 15 residues. J lost 4 bases, V lost 5 bases, and 8 bases had no gene match. CDR3 residues: CASSVGSGIYNEQFF. The CDR3 nucleotides read TGTGCCAGCAGTGTCGGTAGCGGGATTTACAATGAGCAGTTCTTC.

This clonotype was seen more than once but under ten times. This chain links TRBV20-1 with TRBJ1-6; D is possibly TRBD1 (6 bases). The CDR3 runs to 17 residues. In germline, CDR1 is DFQATT, CDR2 SNEGSKA (reference sequence). V was clipped by 6 bases and J by 0 bases, with 18 bases between them. The CDR3 sequence is CSAADRGGSSYNSPLHF. DNA of the CDR3: TGCAGTGCCGCCGATCGTGGGGGCAGCTCCTATAATTCACCCCTCCACTTT.

In its sample, this clonotype was seen many times. The genes are TRBV7-3 and TRBJ2-1; 7 nucleotides align to TRBD2. CDR3 length equals 14 residues. V gave up 2 bases and J gave up 7 bases; unmatched junction bases: 5. Germline V gives CDR1 SGHTA, CDR2 FQGTGA. The CDR3 sequence is CASSLGGSENEQFF. Written as DNA, the CDR3 is TGTGCCAGCAGCTTAGGCGGGAGCGAGAATGAGCAGTTCTTC.

This clonotype was counted ten times or more. The rearrangement joins TRBV2 to TRBJ2-1, with a weak D call TRBD2 (5 bases). Trimming left V 8 bases short and J 0 bases short, with 11 bases between. This CDR3 has 14 residues. Germline V gene data show CDR1 as SNHLY and CDR2 as FYNNEI. The CDR3 loop is CASLRGGSYNEQFF. In DNA, the CDR3 is TGTGCCAGCTTACGAGGAGGCTCCTACAATGAGCAGTTCTTC.

The chain carries TRBV15 and TRBJ1-3, with D unclear. The length of the CDR3 is 15 residues. V was clipped by 3 bases and J by 1 base, with 10 bases between them. Germline V gives CDR1 LNHNV, CDR2 YYDKDF (reference sequence). The CDR3 region is CATSSLRESGNTIYF. The CDR3 DNA reads TGTGCCACCAGCAGTTTACGGGAATCTGGAAACACCATATATTTT.

This clonotype came up many times. This chain connects TRBV28 to TRBJ2-3; D remains ambiguous. Trimming removed 7 bases from V and 8 bases from J, with 19 bases in between. Germline V CDR1 and CDR2: MDHEN, SYDVKM. The CDR3 runs to 14 residues. CDR3 protein: CASNNSPAGGTQYF. CDR3 sequence (DNA): TGTGCCAGCAACAACTCCCCCGCTGGTGGTACGCAGTATTTT.

Details on this clonotype: A much larger clonotype is one base distant, so this may be a read error. This chain joins TRBV15 and TRBJ2-1, with TRBD2 identical over 11 bases. Germline V lookup: CDR1 LNHNV, CDR2 YYDKDF (reference sequence). The CDR3 loop spans 15 amino acids. The CDR3 loop reads CATSRPGLADNGQFF. DNA of the CDR3: TGTGCCACCAGCAGACCGGGACTAGCGGACAATGGGCAGTTCTTC.

This clonotype was observed many times. J is TRBJ1-2 and V is TRBV30, with D tentatively TRBD1 (5 bases). The germline gives CDR1 GTSNPN, CDR2 SVGIG (reference sequence). V lost 4 bases to trimming and J lost 4 bases, with 10 bases between them. The CDR3 spans 12 residues. The CDR3 coding sequence is TGTGCCTGGACACCGGACACCTATGGCTACACCTTC. This codes for CAWTPDTYGYTF.

Remarks on this clonotype: One end of the junction does not line up with germline, which may come from a read error. The chain links TRBV20-1 to TRBJ1-6; D might be TRBD1 (6 bases). The CDR3 is 16 residues long. Looked up from germline, CDR1 is DFQATT and CDR2 is SNEGSKA (reference sequence). CDR3 in DNA: TGCAGTGCTAGAGCGGGGAGCAGGGGCCCGAATTCACCCCCCCACTTT. It is translated as CSARAGSRGPNSPPHF.

This chain links TRBV7-9 with TRBJ1-5; the D gene is possibly TRBD1 (5 bases). Germline V lookup: CDR1 SEHNR, CDR2 FQNEAQ (reference sequence). This CDR3 is 13 amino acids long. V was trimmed by 3 bases and J by 6 bases, leaving 9 bases between them. The CDR3 sequence is CASSFRAGQPQHF. CDR3 DNA sequence: TGTGCCAGCAGCTTCAGGGCGGGTCAGCCCCAGCATTTT.